The entry below gives a single TCR beta chain sequence along with its context. The antigen remains undetermined. V lost 5 bases to trimming and J lost 3 bases, with 17 bases between them. CDR1 and CDR2 (germline): MDHEN, SYDVKM. The CDR3 consists of 15 residues. This entry comes from a study of post-analysis software for immune sequencing data. Study-wide findings and caveats: Controls had significantly higher normalized Chao1 diversity than multiple sclerosis patients. Elevated frequency relative to controls characterized 4 or 5 TRBV segments in patients, TRBV5-6, TRBV5-1 and TRBV20-1 among them.

TCR beta cDNA libraries included unique molecular identifiers. One entry per CDR3 protein results from TCRdb running MiXCR on the PCR reads. The table lists about 770,000 distinct CDR3 sequences, 46% of them singletons. Sequencing used blood. The clonotype was recovered from a girl aged 10 to 17 with multiple sclerosis. This chain joins TRBV28 and TRBJ2-7; D is possibly TRBD2 (5 bases). CDR3 DNA: TGTGCCAGCAGTCCACTAGTTTTCACCAGCTACGAGCAGTACTTC. This sequence encodes CASSPLVFTSYEQYF. The whole variable domain, remainder taken from reference TRBV28 and TRBJ2-7, is DVKVTQSSRYLVKRTGEKVFLECVQDMDHENMFWYRQDPGLGLRLIYFSYDVKMKEKGDIPEGYSVSREKKERFSLILESASTNQTSMYLCASSPLVFTSYEQYFGPGTRLTVT.